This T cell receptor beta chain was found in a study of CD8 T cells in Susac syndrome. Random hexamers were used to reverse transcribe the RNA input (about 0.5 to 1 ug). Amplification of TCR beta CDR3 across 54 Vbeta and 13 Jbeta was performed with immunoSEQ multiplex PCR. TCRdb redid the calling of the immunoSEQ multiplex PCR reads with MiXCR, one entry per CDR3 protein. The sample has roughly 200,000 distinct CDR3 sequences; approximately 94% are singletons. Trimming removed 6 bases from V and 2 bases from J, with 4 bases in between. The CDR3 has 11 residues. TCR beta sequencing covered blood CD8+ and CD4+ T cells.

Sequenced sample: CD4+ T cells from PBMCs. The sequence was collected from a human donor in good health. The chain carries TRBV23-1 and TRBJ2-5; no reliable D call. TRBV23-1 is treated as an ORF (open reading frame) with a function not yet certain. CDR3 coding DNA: TGCGCCAGCAGGTTTCAAGAGACCCAGTACTTC. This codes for CASRFQETQYF.